This T cell receptor (beta chain) came from a study of blood T cell repertoires in COVID-19. About the research overall: Some COVID-19 samples were acute and others convalescent; all came from the United States, Italy and Spain.

In germline, CDR1 is SGHRS, CDR2 YFSETQ. V gave up 4 bases and J gave up 4 bases; unmatched junction bases: 6. The CDR3 totals 14 residues. The assay was immunoSEQ multiplex PCR, and TCRdb's table has in-frame clones only and misses some. The profile shows fewer than 250,000 clones, approximately 90% of them singletons. This TCR came from a man between 50 and 59 years old with acute or convalescent COVID-19. The sample taken for sequencing was peripheral blood. The chain couples TRBV5-1 to TRBJ2-7, with TRBD1 identical over 9 bases. The CDR3 sequence: CASSPGTGNYEQYF. The CDR3, as DNA: TGCGCCAGCAGCCCCGGGACAGGGAATTACGAGCAGTACTTC. Full variable domain (missing parts from reference TRBV5-1 and TRBJ2-7): KAGVTQTPRYLIKTRGQQVTLSCSPISGHRSVSWYQQTPGQGLQFLFEYFSETQRNKGNFPGRFSGRQFSNSRSEMNVSTLELGDSALYLCASSPGTGNYEQYFGPGTRLTVT.